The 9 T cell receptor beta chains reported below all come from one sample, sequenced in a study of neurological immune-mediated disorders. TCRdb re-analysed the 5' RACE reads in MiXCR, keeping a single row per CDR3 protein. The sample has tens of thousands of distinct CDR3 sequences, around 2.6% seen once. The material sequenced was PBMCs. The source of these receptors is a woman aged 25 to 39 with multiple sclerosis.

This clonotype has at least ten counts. The CDR3 loop reads CASSPQGLPGHGYTF. The CDR3 DNA sequence: TGTGCCAGCAGCCCACAGGGACTCCCGGGCCATGGCTACACCTTC. The genes are TRBV7-2 and TRBJ1-2, with D tentatively TRBD1 (6 bases). Trimming cost V 5 bases and J 6 bases, with 19 bases left between them. The CDR3 spans 15 residues. Germline values: CDR1 SGHTA, CDR2 FQGNSA. Using reference TRBV7-2 and TRBJ1-2 for the parts outside the CDR3, the full variable domain is GAGVSQSPSNKVTEKGKDVELRCDPISGHTALYWYRQSLGQGLEFLIYFQGNSAPDKSGLPSDRFSAERTGGSVSTLTIQRTQQEDSAVYLCASSPQGLPGHGYTFGSGTRLTVV.

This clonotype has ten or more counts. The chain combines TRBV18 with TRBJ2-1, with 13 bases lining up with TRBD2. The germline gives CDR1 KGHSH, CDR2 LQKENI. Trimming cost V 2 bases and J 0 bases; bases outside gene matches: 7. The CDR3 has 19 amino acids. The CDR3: CASSPAGLAGFSSYNEQFF. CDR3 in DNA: TGTGCCAGCTCACCAGCGGGACTAGCGGGGTTTAGCTCCTACAATGAGCAGTTCTTC. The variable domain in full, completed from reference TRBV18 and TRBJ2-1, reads NAGVMQNPRHLVRRRGQEARLRCSPMKGHSHVYWYRQLPEEGLKFMVYLQKENIIDESGMPKERFSAEFPKEGPSILRIQQVVRGDSAAYFCASSPAGLAGFSSYNEQFFGPGTRLTVL.

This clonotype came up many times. The CDR3 sequence is CSAPTGDGYGYTF. Written as DNA, the CDR3 is TGCAGTGCTCCAACAGGGGACGGCTATGGCTACACCTTC. V gene TRBV20-1 combines with J gene TRBJ1-2, with 7 positions matching TRBD1. CDR1 and CDR2 from the germline V gene are DFQATT and SNEGSKA (reference sequence). Germline trimming cut 5 bases from V and 4 bases from J; bases unmatched to any gene: 7. The CDR3 has 13 residues.

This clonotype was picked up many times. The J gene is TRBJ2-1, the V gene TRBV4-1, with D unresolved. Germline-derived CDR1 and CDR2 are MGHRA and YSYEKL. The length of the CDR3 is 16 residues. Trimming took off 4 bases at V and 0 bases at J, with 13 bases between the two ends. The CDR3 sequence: CASSLEKSSSYNEQFF. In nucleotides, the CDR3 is TGCGCCAGCAGCCTGGAAAAGTCCAGCTCCTACAATGAGCAGTTCTTC.

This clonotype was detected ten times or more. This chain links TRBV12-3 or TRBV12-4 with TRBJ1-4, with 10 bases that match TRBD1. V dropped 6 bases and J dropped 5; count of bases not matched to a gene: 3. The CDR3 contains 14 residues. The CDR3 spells CASRSGQGNEKLFF. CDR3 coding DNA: TGTGCCAGCAGGTCGGGACAGGGGAATGAAAAACTGTTTTTT.

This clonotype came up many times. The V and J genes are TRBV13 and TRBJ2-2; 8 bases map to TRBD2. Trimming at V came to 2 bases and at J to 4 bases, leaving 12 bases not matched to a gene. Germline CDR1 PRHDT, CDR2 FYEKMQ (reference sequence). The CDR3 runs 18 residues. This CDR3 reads CASSLTSRVREVTGELFF. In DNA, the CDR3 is TGTGCCAGCAGCTTAACCTCTAGGGTGCGGGAGGTCACCGGGGAGCTGTTTTTT.

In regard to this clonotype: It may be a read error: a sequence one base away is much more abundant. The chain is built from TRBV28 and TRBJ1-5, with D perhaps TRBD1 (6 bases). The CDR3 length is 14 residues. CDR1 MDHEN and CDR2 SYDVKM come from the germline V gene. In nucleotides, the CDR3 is TGTGCCAGCAGCATCTCAGGGGACGGACAGCCCCAGAATTTT. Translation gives CASSISGDGQPQNF.

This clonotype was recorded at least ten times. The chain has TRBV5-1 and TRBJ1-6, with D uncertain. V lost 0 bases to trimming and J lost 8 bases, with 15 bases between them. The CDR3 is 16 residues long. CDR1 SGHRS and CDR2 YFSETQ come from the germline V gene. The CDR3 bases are TGCGCCAGCAGCTTGGAAGCCAGCTATGTGGATTCACCCCTCCACTTT. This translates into CASSLEASYVDSPLHF. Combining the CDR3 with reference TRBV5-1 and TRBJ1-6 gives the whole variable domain KAGVTQTPRYLIKTRGQQVTLSCSPISGHRSVSWYQQTPGQGLQFLFEYFSETQRNKGNFPGRFSGRQFSNSRSEMNVSTLELGDSALYLCASSLEASYVDSPLHFGNGTRLTVT.

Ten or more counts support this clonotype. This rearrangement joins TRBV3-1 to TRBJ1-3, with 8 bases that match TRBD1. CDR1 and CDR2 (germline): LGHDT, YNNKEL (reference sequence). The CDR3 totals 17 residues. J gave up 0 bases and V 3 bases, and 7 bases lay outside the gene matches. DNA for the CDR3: TGTGCCAGCAGCCAGGGGACAGGCCGATTCTCTGGAAACACCATATATTTT. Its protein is CASSQGTGRFSGNTIYF.